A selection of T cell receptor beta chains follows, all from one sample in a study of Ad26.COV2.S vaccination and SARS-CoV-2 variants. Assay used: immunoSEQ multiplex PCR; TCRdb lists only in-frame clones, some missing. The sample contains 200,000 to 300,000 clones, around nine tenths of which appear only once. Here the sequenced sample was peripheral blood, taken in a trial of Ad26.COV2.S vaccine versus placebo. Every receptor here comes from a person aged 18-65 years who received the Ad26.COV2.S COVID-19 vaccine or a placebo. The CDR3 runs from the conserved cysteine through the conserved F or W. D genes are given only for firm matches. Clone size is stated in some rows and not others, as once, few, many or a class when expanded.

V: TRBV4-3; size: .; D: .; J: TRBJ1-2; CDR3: CASSPGPSLIF; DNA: TGCGCCAGCAGCCCCGGACCCTCCCTCATCTTC
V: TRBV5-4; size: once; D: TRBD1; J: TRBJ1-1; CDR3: CASSLDRGAEAFF; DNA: TGTGCCAGCAGCTTGGACAGGGGCGCCGAAGCTTTCTTT
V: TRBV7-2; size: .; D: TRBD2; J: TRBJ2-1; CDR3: CASSQRGRTSGKSYNEQFF; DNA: TGTGCCAGCAGCCAAAGGGGTAGAACTAGCGGGAAGTCCTACAATGAGCAGTTCTTC
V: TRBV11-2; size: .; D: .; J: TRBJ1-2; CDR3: CASSTTDGYTF; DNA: TGTGCCAGCAGCACGACGGATGGCTACACCTTC
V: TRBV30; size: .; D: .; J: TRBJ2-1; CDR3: CASSWAAEQFF; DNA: TGTGCCTCGTCGTGGGCTGCTGAGCAGTTCTTC
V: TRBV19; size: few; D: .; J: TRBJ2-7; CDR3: CASRKSEGIYEQYF; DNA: TGTGCCAGTCGGAAGTCAGAAGGGATTTACGAGCAGTACTTC
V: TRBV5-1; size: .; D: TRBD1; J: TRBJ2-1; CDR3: CASSLARDRVSHTYNEQFF; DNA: TGCGCCAGCAGCTTGGCCCGGGACAGGGTTTCGCATACATACAATGAGCAGTTCTTC
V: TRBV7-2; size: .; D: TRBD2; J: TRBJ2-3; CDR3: CASSLFGRGDTDTQYF; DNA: TGTGCCAGCAGCTTATTCGGGCGGGGGGACACAGATACGCAGTATTTT
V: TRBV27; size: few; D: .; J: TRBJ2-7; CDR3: CASSLSLGSHEQYF; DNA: TGTGCCAGCAGTTTATCGCTGGGGTCCCACGAGCAGTACTTC
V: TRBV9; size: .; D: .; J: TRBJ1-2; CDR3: CASSPQGASRYTF; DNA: TGTGCCAGCAGCCCCCAAGGGGCGAGTCGCTACACCTTC
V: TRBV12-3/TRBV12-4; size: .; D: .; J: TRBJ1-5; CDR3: CASGQPQHF; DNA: TGTGCCAGCGGTCAGCCCCAGCATTTT
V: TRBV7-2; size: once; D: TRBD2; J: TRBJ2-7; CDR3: CASSLTLAGAYEQYF; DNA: TGTGCCAGCAGCTTAACACTAGCGGGCGCCTACGAGCAGTACTTC
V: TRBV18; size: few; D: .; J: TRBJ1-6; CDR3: CASSPQQGNNSPLHF; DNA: TGTGCCAGCTCACCTCAACAGGGAAATAATTCACCCCTCCACTTT
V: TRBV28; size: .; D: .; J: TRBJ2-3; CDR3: CASSSWGAGSTDTQYF; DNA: TGTGCCAGCAGTTCCTGGGGGGCGGGGAGCACAGATACGCAGTATTTT
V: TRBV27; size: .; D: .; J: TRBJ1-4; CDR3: CASSSRTGSYNEKLFF; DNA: TGTGCCAGCAGTTCGCGAACAGGCAGCTATAATGAAAAACTGTTTTTT
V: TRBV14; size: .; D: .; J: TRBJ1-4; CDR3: CASSQANEKLFF; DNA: TGTGCCAGCAGCCAAGCTAATGAAAAACTGTTTTTT
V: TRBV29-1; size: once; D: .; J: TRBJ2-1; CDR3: CSVGQAGYNEQFF; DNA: TGCAGCGTTGGACAGGCCGGTTACAATGAGCAGTTCTTC
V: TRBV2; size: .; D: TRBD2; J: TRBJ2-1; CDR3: CASSDLGLAGTPYNEQFF; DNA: TGTGCCAGCAGTGATCTTGGGCTAGCGGGAACCCCCTACAATGAGCAGTTCTTC